Sequencing of this T cell receptor (beta chain) was carried out in a study of follicular helper T cells after annual influenza vaccination. Study-wide context: Across the 2013-2014, 2014-2015 and 2015-2016 vaccination seasons, some subjects were resampled. Study-wide results and caveats: ICOS-CD38- cTfh most often held earlier Day 7 ICOS+CD38+ clones.

TCRdb keeps only in-frame clones here, not all; method: immunoSEQ multiplex PCR. The top ten hold about 0.87% of the sample, which has 9,900 or so clones, around 85% seen once. Vaccine contraindications, substance abuse, HIV/AIDS, active malignancy and active illness excluded donors. About this clone itself: Its antigen is as yet unknown.

Sequencing was performed on CXCR5- memory CD4+ T cells sorted from blood, taken 6 weeks after influenza vaccination. This clonotype was sampled from an adult who received the influenza vaccine.

This CDR3 reads CASSLSFSYNSPLHF. The CDR3 region has the DNA TGTGCCAGCTCACTCAGTTTCTCCTATAATTCACCCCTCCACTTT. This sequence joins TRBV18 and TRBJ1-6; D remains unclear. CDR3 size: 15 residues. Trimming took 4 bases from V and 0 from J, leaving 7 bases between them. CDR1 KGHSH and CDR2 LQKENI come from the germline V gene.